This T cell receptor (beta chain) originates from a study of blood T cells in healthy people across ages. After removal of 7 bases from V and 0 bases from J, the junction contained 11 bases not matched to a gene. The CDR3 is 17 amino acids. Germline values: CDR1 MDHEN, CDR2 SYDVKM. Primed by a sample-barcoded 5' primer and a J-beta primer mix, a second PCR proceeded for 7 to 11 cycles. Using its own MiXCR run on the 5' RACE reads, TCRdb lists one record per CDR3 protein. The table lists 1,800,000 or so distinct CDR3 sequences, more than 35% of them singletons. The chain carries TRBV28 and TRBJ1-4, with 7 bases fitting TRBD1. The TCR was taken from a human donor in good health. Sequencing input: blood. CDR3 amino acids: CASTQGDEDATNEKLFF. The CDR3 DNA reads as TGTGCCAGCACCCAGGGGGACGAAGACGCAACTAATGAAAAACTGTTTTTT.